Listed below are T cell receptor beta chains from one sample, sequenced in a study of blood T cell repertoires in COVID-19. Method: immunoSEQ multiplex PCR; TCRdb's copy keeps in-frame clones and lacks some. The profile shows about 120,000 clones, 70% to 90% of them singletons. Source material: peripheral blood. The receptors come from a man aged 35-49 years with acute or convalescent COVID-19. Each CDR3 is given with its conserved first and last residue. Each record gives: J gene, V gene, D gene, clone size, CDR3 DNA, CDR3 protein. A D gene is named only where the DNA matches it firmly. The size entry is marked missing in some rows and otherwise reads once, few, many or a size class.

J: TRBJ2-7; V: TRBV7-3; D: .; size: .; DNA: TGTGCCAGCAGCTTAGGGGCGCACTACGAGCAGTACTTC; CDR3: CASSLGAHYEQYF
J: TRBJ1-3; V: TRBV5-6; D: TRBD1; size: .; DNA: TGTGCCAGCAGCAAAGGGGACAGGGAAATTAGAAACACCATATATTTT; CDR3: CASSKGDREIRNTIYF
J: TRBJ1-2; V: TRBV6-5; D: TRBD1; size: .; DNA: TGTGCCAGCAGTCCCTCCGGGACAGGGTTGAGGGGCTACACCTTC; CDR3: CASSPSGTGLRGYTF
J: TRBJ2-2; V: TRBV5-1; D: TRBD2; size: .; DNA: TGCGCCAGCAGCGAACTAGCGGGGGGACTTCCCGGGGAGCTGTTTTTT; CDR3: CASSELAGGLPGELFF
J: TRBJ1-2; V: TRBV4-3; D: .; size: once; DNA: TGCGCCAGCAGCCAAGATGGGGGGGGCTATGGCTACACCTTC; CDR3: CASSQDGGGYGYTF
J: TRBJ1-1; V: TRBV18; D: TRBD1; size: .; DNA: TGTGCCAGCTCACGGACAGGGGATTTGAACACTGAAGCTTTCTTT; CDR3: CASSRTGDLNTEAFF
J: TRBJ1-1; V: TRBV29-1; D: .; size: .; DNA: TGCAGCGTGGGGGAGGGGGGCACTGAAGCTTTCTTT; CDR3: CSVGEGGTEAFF
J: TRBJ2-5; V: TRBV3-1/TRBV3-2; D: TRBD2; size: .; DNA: TGTGCCAGCAGCCAAGATCGGCGACTAGCGGTAAGAGGAGAGACCCAGTACTTC; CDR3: CASSQDRRLAVRGETQYF
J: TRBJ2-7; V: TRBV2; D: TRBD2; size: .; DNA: TGTGCCAGCACCCGACTAGCGGGGGGTCGCTACGAGCAGTACTTC; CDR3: CASTRLAGGRYEQYF
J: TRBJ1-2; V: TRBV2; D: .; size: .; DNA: TGTGCCAGCAGTCTTTTCACAGGGTTCGATGGCTACACCTTC; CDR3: CASSLFTGFDGYTF
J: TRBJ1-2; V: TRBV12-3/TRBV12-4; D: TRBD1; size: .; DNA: TGTGCCAGCACCCCGACAGGGGTCTATGGCTACACCTTC; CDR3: CASTPTGVYGYTF
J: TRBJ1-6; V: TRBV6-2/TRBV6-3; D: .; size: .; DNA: TGTGCCAGCAGTCCAGAGGGCCTCGGGGGAGGTTCACCCCTCCACTTT; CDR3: CASSPEGLGGGSPLHF
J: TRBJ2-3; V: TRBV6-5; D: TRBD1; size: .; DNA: TGTGCCAGCAGACCACAGGGGAGTCCCACAGATACGCAGTATTTT; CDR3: CASRPQGSPTDTQYF
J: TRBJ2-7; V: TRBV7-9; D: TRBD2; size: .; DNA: TGTGCCAGCAGCTTAACTAGCGGGAGCTACGAGCAGTACTTC; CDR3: CASSLTSGSYEQYF
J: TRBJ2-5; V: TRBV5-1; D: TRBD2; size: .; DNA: TGCGCCAGCAGCGGGGGACTAGCGGGAGGTGAGACCCAGTACTTC; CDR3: CASSGGLAGGETQYF
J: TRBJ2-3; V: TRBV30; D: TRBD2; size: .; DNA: TGTGCCTGGAGTAGTAGCGGGACTAGCACAGATACGCAGTATTTT; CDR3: CAWSSSGTSTDTQYF
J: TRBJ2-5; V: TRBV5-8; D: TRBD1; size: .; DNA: TGTGCCAGCAGCAGGGACAGACAAGAGACCCAGTACTTC; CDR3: CASSRDRQETQYF
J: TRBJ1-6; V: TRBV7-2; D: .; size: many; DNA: TGTGCCAGCAGCTTAACTGTCCTAGGGGGTTCACCCCTCCACTTT; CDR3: CASSLTVLGGSPLHF
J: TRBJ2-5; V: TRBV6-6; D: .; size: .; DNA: TGTGCCAGCAGTTACTCTTTACTAGAAGGGGAGACCCAGTACTTC; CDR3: CASSYSLLEGETQYF
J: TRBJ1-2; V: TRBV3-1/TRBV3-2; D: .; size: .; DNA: TGTGCCAGCACCTCCGGGGTGTCCTATGGCTACACCTTC; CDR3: CASTSGVSYGYTF
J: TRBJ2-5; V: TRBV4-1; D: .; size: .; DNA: TGCGCCAGCAGCCACCCCCCCGGAGAGGGAAGGGCTTTAGAGACCCAGTACTTC; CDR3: CASSHPPGEGRALETQYF
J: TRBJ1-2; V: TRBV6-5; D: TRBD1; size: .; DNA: TGTGCCAGCAGCTCGGGACAGTTCTATGGCTACACCTTC; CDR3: CASSSGQFYGYTF
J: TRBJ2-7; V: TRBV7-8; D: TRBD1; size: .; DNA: TGTGCCAGCAGCTCCACCACGACAGGGCAATACGAGCAGTACTTC; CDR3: CASSSTTTGQYEQYF
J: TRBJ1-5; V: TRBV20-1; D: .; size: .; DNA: TGCAGTGCTAGTCGGGGAGACCAGCCCCAGCATTTT; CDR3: CSASRGDQPQHF
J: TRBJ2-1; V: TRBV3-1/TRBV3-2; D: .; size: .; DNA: TGTGCCAGCAGCCTCCTGGGGGGAGTCAATGAGCAGTTCTTC; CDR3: CASSLLGGVNEQFF
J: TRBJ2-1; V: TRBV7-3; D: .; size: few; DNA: TGTGCCAGCAGCCCCAGGGGCAATTACAATGAGCAGTTCTTC; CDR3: CASSPRGNYNEQFF
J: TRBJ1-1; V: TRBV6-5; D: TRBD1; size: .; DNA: TGTGCCAGCAGGACAGGGGTTACTGAAGCTTTCTTT; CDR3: CASRTGVTEAFF
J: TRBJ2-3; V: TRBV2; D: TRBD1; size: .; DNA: TGTGCCAGCAGTAGGACAGGGGTGTCAGATACGCAGTATTTT; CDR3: CASSRTGVSDTQYF
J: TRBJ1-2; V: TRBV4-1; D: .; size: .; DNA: TGCGCCAGCAGCCAAGATCGGGGATCCTATGGCTACACCTTC; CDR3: CASSQDRGSYGYTF
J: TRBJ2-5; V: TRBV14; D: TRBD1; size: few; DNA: TGTGCCAGCAGCCAAGCTGATCGGGGCAGGGGGCGAGAGACCCAGTACTTC; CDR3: CASSQADRGRGRETQYF
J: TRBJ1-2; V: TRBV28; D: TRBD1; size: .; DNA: TGTGCCAGCCTAACTGCGGACAGGGGTAAGGGCTACACCTTC; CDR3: CASLTADRGKGYTF
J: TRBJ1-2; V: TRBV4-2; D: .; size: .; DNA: TGTGCCAGCAGCCAAGATCAAGGAGGCATCTATGGCTACACCTTC; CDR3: CASSQDQGGIYGYTF
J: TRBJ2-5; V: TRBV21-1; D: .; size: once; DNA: TGTGCCAGCAGCAAAGGTTGTCTTTTGGAGCGGGAGTCGATGAGGGAGACCCAGTACTTC; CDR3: CASSKGCLLERESMRETQYF
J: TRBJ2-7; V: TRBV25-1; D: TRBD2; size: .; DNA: TGTGCCAGCAGTGAGGGGACTAGCGGGAGCTACGAGCAGTACTTC; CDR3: CASSEGTSGSYEQYF